The present entry profiles one TCR beta chain with its context. Under the authors' procedure: Amplification of reference gene primers provided the estimated nucleated cell counts. Sequenced by immunoSEQ multiplex PCR; TCRdb stores in-frame clones only, minus some. That table is the source of V, J and clone size, and D and trimming were worked out from the DNA. This sample yields about 140,000 clones, of which 70% to 80% are seen a single time; less than 4.5% belongs to the top ten. Germline assignment: CDR1 SGHKS and CDR2 YYEKEE (reference sequence). The V segment lost 0 bases and the J segment 5 bases; nucleotides outside the gene matches: 3. This CDR3 is built from 14 residues. This sample was taken from a study of blood T cell repertoires in COVID-19. On the study more broadly: Acute and convalescent COVID-19 samples came from the United States, Italy and Spain. PBMCs, B-cell-depleted T cells, or T cells provided the cDNA or gDNA that made up the material.

The TCR originated in a man in his 60s with acute or convalescent COVID-19. The chain combines TRBV5-5 with TRBJ2-3, with TRBD2 identical over 7 bases. Sequenced material: peripheral blood. The CDR3 region is CASSLVRGRDTQYF. CDR3 nucleotide sequence: TGTGCCAGCAGCTTGGTGCGGGGGAGAGATACGCAGTATTTT.